This TCR beta chain was captured in a study of early T cells in non-severe SARS-CoV-2 infection. Tagging with unique molecular identifiers was applied to individual cDNA molecules. TCRdb re-analysed the 5' RACE reads in MiXCR, keeping a single row per CDR3 protein. The sample holds tens of thousands of distinct CDR3 sequences, over 12% seen once. Regarding the study as a whole: The study's VDJdb matching favored anti-spike CD8 responses and missed private and CD4 specificities.

This CDR3 comprises 15 residues. The germline V gene has CDR1 SGHRS and CDR2 YFSETQ. V was clipped by 4 bases and J by 0 bases, with 13 bases between them. About this clonotype: Its antigen is unknown.

The receptor comes from an adult who was a healthcare worker with PCR-confirmed SARS-CoV-2 infection or an uninfected control (not recorded which). The sequencing sample was made of whole blood. The chain uses TRBV5-1 and TRBJ1-2, with TRBD1 as a possible D gene (6 bases). CDR3 amino acids: CASSRQGTANYGYTF. The CDR3 bases are TGCGCCAGCAGCCGCCAGGGGACGGCTAACTATGGCTACACCTTC.